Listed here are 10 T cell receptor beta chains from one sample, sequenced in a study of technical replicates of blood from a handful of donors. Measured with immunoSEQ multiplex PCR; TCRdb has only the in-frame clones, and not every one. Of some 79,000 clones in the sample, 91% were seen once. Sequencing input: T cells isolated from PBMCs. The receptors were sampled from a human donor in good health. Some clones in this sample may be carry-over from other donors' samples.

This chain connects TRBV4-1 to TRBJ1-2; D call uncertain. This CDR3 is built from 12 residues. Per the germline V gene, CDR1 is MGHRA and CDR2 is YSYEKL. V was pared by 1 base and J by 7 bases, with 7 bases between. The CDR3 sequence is CASSQVLGGYTF. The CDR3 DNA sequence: TGCGCCAGCAGCCAAGTCCTCGGTGGCTACACCTTC.

The CDR3 DNA sequence: TGTGCTAGTGGCGGACTAGCGGGAGGGAATGAGCAGTTCTTC. Amino acids: CASGGLAGGNEQFF. This chain uses TRBV12-5 with TRBJ2-1; TRBD2 aligns across 15 bases. Looked up from germline, CDR1 is LGHNT and CDR2 is FRNRAP. V lost 6 bases and J lost 7; bases outside the gene matches: 1. The CDR3 length is 14 residues.

CDR3 nucleotides: TGTGCCAGCAGTTTCGCTAGCGGGTATAACAATGAGCAGTTCTTC. Translated: CASSFASGYNNEQFF. This chain links TRBV27 with TRBJ2-1; 8 bases align to TRBD2. V dropped 3 bases and J dropped 5; count of bases not matched to a gene: 6. Germline V gene sequence: CDR1 MNHEY, CDR2 SMNVEV (reference sequence). This CDR3 spans 15 amino acids.

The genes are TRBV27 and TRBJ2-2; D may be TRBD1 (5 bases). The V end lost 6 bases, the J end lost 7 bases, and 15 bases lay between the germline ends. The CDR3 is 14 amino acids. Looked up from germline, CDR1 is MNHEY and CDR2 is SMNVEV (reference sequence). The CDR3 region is CASSLKQVHGELFF. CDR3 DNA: TGTGCCAGCAGCCTTAAACAGGTTCACGGGGAGCTGTTTTTT.

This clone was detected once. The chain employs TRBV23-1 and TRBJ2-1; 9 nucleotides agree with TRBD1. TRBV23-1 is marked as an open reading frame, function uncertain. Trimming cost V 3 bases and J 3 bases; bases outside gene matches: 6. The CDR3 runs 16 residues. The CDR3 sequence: CASSHWTGDGYNEQFF. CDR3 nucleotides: TGCGCCAGCAGTCACTGGACAGGGGATGGCTACAATGAGCAGTTCTTC.

CDR3 loop: CAISEAGNQPQHF. The CDR3 DNA sequence: TGTGCCATCAGTGAGGCGGGAAATCAGCCCCAGCATTTT. The chain carries TRBV10-3 and TRBJ1-5; no clear D. The CDR3 spans 13 residues. V was clipped by 2 bases and J by 4 bases, with 6 bases between them. Germline V gene data show CDR1 as ENHRY and CDR2 as SYGVKD.

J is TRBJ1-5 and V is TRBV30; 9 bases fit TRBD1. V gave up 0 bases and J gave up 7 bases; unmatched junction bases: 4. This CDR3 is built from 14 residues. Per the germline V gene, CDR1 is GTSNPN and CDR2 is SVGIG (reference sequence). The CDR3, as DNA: TGTGCCTGGAGTGTGGACAGGGGAAGACAGCCCCAGCATTTT. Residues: CAWSVDRGRQPQHF.

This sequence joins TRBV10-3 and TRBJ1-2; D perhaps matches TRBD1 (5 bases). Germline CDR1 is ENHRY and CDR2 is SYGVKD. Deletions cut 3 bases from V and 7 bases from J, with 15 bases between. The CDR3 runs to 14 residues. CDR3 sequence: CAISDDSELFGYTF. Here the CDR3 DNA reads TGTGCCATCAGTGATGACAGCGAGCTATTTGGCTACACCTTC.

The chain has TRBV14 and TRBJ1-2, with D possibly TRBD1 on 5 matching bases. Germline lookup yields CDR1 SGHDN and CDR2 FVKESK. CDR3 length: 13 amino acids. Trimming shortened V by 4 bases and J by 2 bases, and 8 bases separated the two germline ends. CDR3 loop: CASSLGHNYGYTF. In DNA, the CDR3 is TGTGCCAGCAGCCTAGGACACAACTATGGCTACACCTTC.

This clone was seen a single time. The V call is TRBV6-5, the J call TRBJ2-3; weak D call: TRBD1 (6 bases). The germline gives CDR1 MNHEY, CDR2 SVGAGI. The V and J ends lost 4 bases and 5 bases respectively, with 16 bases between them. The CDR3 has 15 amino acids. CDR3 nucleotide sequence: TGTGCCAGCAGTTTCCTAGCAGGGGAAGGAGATACGCAGTATTTT. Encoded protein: CASSFLAGEGDTQYF.